This T cell receptor (beta chain) emerged from a study of blood T cell repertoires in COVID-19. For the study at large: Samples taken during acute and convalescent COVID-19 were collected in the United States, Italy and Spain. The analysed material was cDNA or gDNA that came from T cells, B-cell-depleted T cells, or PBMCs.

Seattle enrolled patients during active infection and tracked them longitudinally. This table comes from immunoSEQ multiplex PCR, and its TCRdb copy is limited to in-frame clones, with some not included. The data hold some 58,000 clones, with approximately 83% observed a single time. There are 14 residues in the CDR3. CDR1 is LNHDA and CDR2 is SQIVND in the germline V gene (reference sequence). V lost 4 bases and J lost 5, with 14 bases in between. The receptor's source is a man aged 45 to 65 with COVID-19, enrolled during active disease. Sequenced input: peripheral blood. V usage is TRBV19 and J usage is TRBJ1-1; a weak D match, TRBD1 (5 bases). The CDR3 DNA is TGTGCCAGTAGTAAACGGCAGGGATGGACTGAAGCTTTCTTT. It specifies CASSKRQGWTEAFF.